This TCR beta chain was documented in a study of T cells in localized non-small cell lung cancer. Study-wide results and limits: Higher blood T cell density tracked longer overall survival. Uninvolved adjacent lung, not tumor, had the highest T cell clonality. Heterogeneity is still possible, as just one tumor region was sequenced.

There are 15 residues in the CDR3. Germline CDR1 LNHNV, CDR2 YYDKDF (reference sequence). The V gene end was trimmed by 3 bases and the J gene end by 8 bases; junction bases not matched to a gene: 8. Note on this clone: Antigen unknown.

Profiled with immunoSEQ multiplex PCR; TCRdb holds only in-frame clones, not every one. The sample shows 2,500 to 3,000 clones, less than 30% of them seen only once. The rearrangement uses TRBV15 and TRBJ2-1, with TRBD2 matching over 9 bases. This sample comprised lung tumor tissue, obtained before any cancer treatment. The receptor comes from a woman aged 35-75 years with stage III lung adenocarcinoma. The CDR3 spells CATSSGSSGNYEQFF. The CDR3 DNA sequence: TGTGCCACCAGCAGCGGTTCTAGCGGGAATTATGAGCAGTTCTTC.